Listed here are 3 T cell receptor beta chains from one sample, sequenced in a study of circulating CD8 cells and anti-PD-1 response in melanoma. Live CD3+CD8+TCRalphabeta+ cells were sorted into four subsets by PD-1 and/or TIGIT. The QIAseq Immune Repertoire TCR panel built the libraries from approximately 16 ng of total RNA. Via MiXCR, TCRdb re-called the reads, giving one row per CDR3 protein. The sample comprises about 720 distinct CDR3 sequences, around a tenth of which are singletons, and around 67% rests with the top ten. The sample here was CD8+ T cells from PBMCs, taken at baseline or after one month of anti-PD-1 therapy (not recorded which). The source is a human donor with melanoma.

By sample fraction, this clonotype is medium-sized. The genes are TRBV29-1 and TRBJ2-7; the D gene is possibly TRBD1 (6 bases). Trimming took 4 bases from V and 6 from J, leaving 19 bases between them. The CDR3 length is 14 residues. Per germline, CDR1 SQVTM and CDR2 ANQGSEA. CDR3 loop: CSVGASLQGGEQYF. CDR3 bases: TGCAGCGTTGGGGCCAGCCTACAAGGGGGCGAGCAGTACTTC.

The table lists this clonotype with a few counts. The DNA for the CDR3 is TGTGCCAGCACCCCGCGGGGTTTGGGTGAGCAGTTCTTC. This encodes CASTPRGLGEQFF. The rearrangement links TRBV11-3 to TRBJ2-1; D is perhaps TRBD2 (6 bases). The ends were cut back, 7 bases at V and 9 bases at J, with 16 bases in the middle. CDR1 is SGHNT and CDR2 is YENEEA in the germline V gene. CDR3 length: 13 amino acids.

This clonotype rates as medium-sized. The chain carries TRBV7-3 and TRBJ2-1, with 11 bases lining up with TRBD2. The germline V gene encodes CDR1 SGHTA and CDR2 FQGTGA. The junction had 6 bases not matched to a gene; V was cut back by 6 bases and J by 2 bases. The CDR3 spans 16 residues. CDR3 residues: CASSARLAGTYNEQFF. The CDR3 DNA reads as TGTGCCAGCAGTGCCCGACTAGCGGGGACCTACAATGAGCAGTTCTTC.